The clone carrying this T cell receptor (beta chain) was seen only a few times. Its antigen is not identified. MiXCR was run by TCRdb on the 5' RACE reads, yielding one entry per CDR3 protein. The data show hundreds of thousands of distinct CDR3 sequences, around 20% seen once. The sample belongs to a study of T cells after yellow fever vaccination. Study-level results: The study noted that FACS-sorted repertoires could contain abundant clonotypes contaminating from the bulk population.

V lost 5 bases and J lost 2, with 6 bases in between. This CDR3 is 12 amino acids long. Germline CDR1 and CDR2: SGHTA and FQGNSA. The sequence was collected from a man in his late teens or twenties who received the YFV17D yellow fever vaccine. The chain joins TRBV7-2 to TRBJ1-2; no clear D. The sequencing used PBMCs, collected before the yellow fever booster vaccination. CDR3 DNA: TGTGCCAGCAGCGCGGAAAACTATGGCTACACCTTC. Translating gives CASSAENYGYTF.